This T cell receptor (beta chain) originates from a study of blood T cell repertoires in COVID-19. Study-wide background: Sites across the United States, Italy and Spain contributed samples from acute and convalescent COVID-19. PBMCs, B-cell-depleted T cells, or T cells were the source of the cDNA or gDNA that made up the material.

This clone has only one observation. As processed by the authors: Reference gene primers were amplified, and this amplification served to estimate nucleated cell counts. Produced via immunoSEQ multiplex PCR; TCRdb's table is partial and in-frame only. The D gene and trimming were derived from the DNA, and the V and J assignments and clone size from that table. The sample holds 100,000 to 150,000 clones; around 89% are singletons and the top ten take roughly 8%. Germline CDR1 and CDR2: MGHRA and YSYEKL. The CDR3 is made up of 17 amino acids. The V end was cut by 1 base, the J end by 3 bases, with 16 bases between.

Specimen: peripheral blood. The chain is built from TRBV4-1 and TRBJ2-1; the D gene is possibly TRBD2 (6 bases). This TCR was sampled from a man aged 50 to 60 with acute or convalescent COVID-19. The CDR3 DNA reads TGCGCCAGCAGCCAAGTTTGGGCGGGGCCTCGCTACAATGAGCAGTTCTTC. Translating gives CASSQVWAGPRYNEQFF.